This TCR beta chain was sequenced in a study of cytomegalovirus exposure and HLA in healthy donors (dated by TCRdb to 2015 to 2018). A note on the overall study: According to a later analysis, the roughly 130 validation repertoires were produced on the same platform as the 666 repertoires of the first cohort. The study aimed to test whether signatures of past pathogen exposure could be identified by cataloging public T cell receptors. Besides the first cohort of under 700 subjects, a separate validation cohort made up of 120 or so different subjects was used. High-throughput TCR immunosequencing, statistical association of individual TCRs with disease status, and machine learning were combined to predict cytomegalovirus infection status. What the research found in general, with its limitations: In the study, some 180 TCR beta chains were listed as associated with cytomegalovirus. The authors suggested that the approach could potentially be generalized to other disease states and immunological phenotypes. Most TCR sequences were seen in very few donors, while some public TCRs were found in many individuals. A few of the identified cytomegalovirus-associated TCR beta chains were confirmed in vitro to be specific for cytomegalovirus antigens. In a later analysis, TCRs clustered in the first cohort were found to also tend to co-occur in the roughly 110 validation repertoires, with approximately 93% of cluster scores above 0. All 120 or so repertoires were used to score co-occurrence in the validation cohort in a later analysis, because that analysis had no HLA typing for the cohort. In both the original and validation cohorts, the classifier was reported to diagnose cytomegalovirus status with high specificity and sensitivity.

Separate from the approximately 700-subject first cohort, the validation cohort of more than 90 subjects was the group to which the donors belonged. Libraries were built with the immunoSEQ multiplex PCR assay. The paper's processing steps were these. A statistical classification framework was developed to diagnose cytomegalovirus status using the catalog of TCR beta chain sequences. TCRdb's version of the immuneACCESS table is confined to in-frame rearrangements and falls short of the full clone set. An unresolved V gene accounts for under half of the shortfall where checked; the remainder is of unknown origin. Clone size and the V and J calls come from that table; the DNA yielded D and trimming. For this sample the table gives about 250,000 clones, of which roughly 87% were detected only once. The top ten hold approximately 12% of the sample. The CDR3 numbers 14 residues from cysteine through phenylalanine. Only the CDR3 DNA stays, 42 bases, in frame from base 1. V loses 1 base of germline sequence and J loses 0 bases, and the interval between the two ends is 7 bases. CDR1 LGHNA and CDR2 YSLEER are derived from the germline V gene.

Concerning this clone: There is no known antigen for this receptor. Within one base of it there is no much larger clone, and no base qualities were kept.

The chain is made from TRBV4-3 and TRBJ2-7; the D gene is perhaps TRBD1, on 6 matching bases. The sequence derives from a man aged 18 to 29 in good health and CMV-seropositive. Sequencing was performed on PBMCs. The sequence in DNA is TGCGCCAGCAGCCAAGTGGACAGCTCCTACGAGCAGTACTTC. The resulting protein is CASSQVDSSYEQYF.